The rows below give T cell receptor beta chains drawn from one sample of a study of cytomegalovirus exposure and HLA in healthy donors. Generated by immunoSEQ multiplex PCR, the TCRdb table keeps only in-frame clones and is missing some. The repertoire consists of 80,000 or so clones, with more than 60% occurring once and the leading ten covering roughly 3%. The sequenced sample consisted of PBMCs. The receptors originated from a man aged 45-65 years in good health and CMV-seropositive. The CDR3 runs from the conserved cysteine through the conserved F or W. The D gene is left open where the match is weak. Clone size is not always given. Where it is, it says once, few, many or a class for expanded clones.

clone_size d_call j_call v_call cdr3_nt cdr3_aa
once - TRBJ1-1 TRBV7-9 TGTTCCAGCAGCTCCGCCGACAGAGAAGCTTTCTTT CSSSSADREAFF
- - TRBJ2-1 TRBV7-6 TGTGCCAGCAGCCCCAGCGCGGTGAGCTCCTACAATGAGCAGTTCTTC CASSPSAVSSYNEQFF
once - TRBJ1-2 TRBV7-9 TGTGCCAGCAGCCCTGCCCGCAGGGAGGATCTCTATGGCTACACCTTC CASSPARREDLYGYTF
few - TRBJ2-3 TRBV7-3 TGTGCCAGCAGCCAGACCCGGGGTACGCAGTATTTT CASSQTRGTQYF
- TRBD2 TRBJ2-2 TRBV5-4 TGTGCCAGCAGCTTGGATAGCGGGAGGGTTGCCGGGGAGCTGTTTTTT CASSLDSGRVAGELFF
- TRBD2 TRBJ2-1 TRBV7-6 TGTGCCAGCAGCTTAAGTCTAGCGGAAAACAATGAGCAGTTCTTC CASSLSLAENNEQFF
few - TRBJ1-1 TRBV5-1 TGCGCCAGCAGGGAGAGGCCTCACACTGAAGCTTTCTTT CASRERPHTEAFF
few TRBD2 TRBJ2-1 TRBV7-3 TGTGCCAGCAGCCCCGGACTAGCGGGAGTTGAGCAGTTCTTC CASSPGLAGVEQFF
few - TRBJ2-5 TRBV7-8 TGTGCCAGCAGCCAAATGTTCGGGACCCAGTACTTC CASSQMFGTQYF
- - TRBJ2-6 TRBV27 TGTGCCAGCAGTTTCGTCCCCGTGGCAGCTGGGGCCAACGGCCTGACTTTC CASSFVPVAAGANGLTF
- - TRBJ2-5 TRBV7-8 TGTGCCAGCAGTTCCCTCTCGAGAGAGACCCAGTACTTC CASSSLSRETQYF
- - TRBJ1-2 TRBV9 TGTGCCAGCAGCGTACCCGAGGGGGATGGCTACACCTTC CASSVPEGDGYTF
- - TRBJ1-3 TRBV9 TGTGCCAGCAGCCTCAGTGATTTCTCTGGAAACACCATATATTTT CASSLSDFSGNTIYF
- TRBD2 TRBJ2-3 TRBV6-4 TGTGCCAGCAGTGAGTCTAGCGGGAGGACGGATACGCAGTATTTT CASSESSGRTDTQYF
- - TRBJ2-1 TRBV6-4 TGTGCCAGCAGTGACGGAACAGGGACGCTAAATGAGCAGTTCTTC CASSDGTGTLNEQFF
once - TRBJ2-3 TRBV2 TGTGCCAGCAGAACGGGACTCAGCACAGATACGCAGTATTTT CASRTGLSTDTQYF
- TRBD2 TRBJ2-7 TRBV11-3 TGTGCCAGCAGCTTAGATCTTAGCGGGAGATACGAGCAGTACTTC CASSLDLSGRYEQYF
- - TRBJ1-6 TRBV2 TGTGCCAGCAGTGGCTCCAGGGCTGAAGATAATTCACCCCTCCACTTT CASSGSRAEDNSPLHF
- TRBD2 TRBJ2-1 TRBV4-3 TGCGCCAGCAGCCAAGCGCGACTAGCGGGAGGCGAGGATGAGCAGTTCTTC CASSQARLAGGEDEQFF
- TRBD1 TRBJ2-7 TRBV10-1 TGCGCCAGCAGTGAGGCTTCGGGACAGGTCTACGAGCAGTACTTC CASSEASGQVYEQYF
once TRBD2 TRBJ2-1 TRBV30 TGTGCCTGGAGTGTCCCCCAGGCGGGAGGGCGGGGTGAGCAGTTCTTC CAWSVPQAGGRGEQFF
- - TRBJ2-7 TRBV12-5 TGTGCTAGTGGTTTAAGCCCCTCCGCTAGAACTCCCCCCGAGCAGTACTTC CASGLSPSARTPPEQYF
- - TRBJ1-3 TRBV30 TGTGCCTGGAGTGTACACGGAAACACCATATATTTT CAWSVHGNTIYF
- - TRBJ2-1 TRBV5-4 TGTGCCAGCAGCTCTGGTGGGGGAGGCGCCTACAATGAGCAGTTCTTC CASSSGGGGAYNEQFF
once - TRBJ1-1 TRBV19 TGTGCCAGTGCCTTCACCAGGGTTCCGAACACTGAAGCTTTCTTT CASAFTRVPNTEAFF
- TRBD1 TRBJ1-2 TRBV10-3 TGTGCCATCAGTGCCAGGGGGGAGGATGGCTACACCTTC CAISARGEDGYTF
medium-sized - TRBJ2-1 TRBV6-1 TGTGCCAGCAGTATTCTAGAGAGCTCCTACAATGAGCAGTTCTTC CASSILESSYNEQFF
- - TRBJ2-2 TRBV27 TGTGCCAGCAGTTTCGTGTACACCGGGGAGCTGTTTTTT CASSFVYTGELFF
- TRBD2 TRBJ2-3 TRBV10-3 TGTGCCATCAGTGAGTCGCGGACTAGCGGGAGCACAGATACGCAGTATTTT CAISESRTSGSTDTQYF
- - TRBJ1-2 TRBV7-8 TGTGCCAGCAGCTTAGTGGCCACAAACTATGGCTACACCTTC CASSLVATNYGYTF
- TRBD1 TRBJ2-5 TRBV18 TGTGCCAGCTCACCAGGGACAGGGGAAGAGACCCAGTACTTC CASSPGTGEETQYF
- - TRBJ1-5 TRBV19 TGTGCCAGTAGTATAAGGGAGGGGCAGCAGCCCCAGCATTTT CASSIREGQQPQHF
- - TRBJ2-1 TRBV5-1 TGCGCCAGCAGGTCTAAAAATGAGCAGTTCTTC CASRSKNEQFF
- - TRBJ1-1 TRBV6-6 TGTGCCAGCACCCTGACCCCGGGCACTGAAGCTTTCTTT CASTLTPGTEAFF
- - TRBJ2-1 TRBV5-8 TGTGCCAGCAGCACAACTCGGGGTTCCCTCTACAATGAGCAGTTCTTC CASSTTRGSLYNEQFF
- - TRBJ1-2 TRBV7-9 TGTGCCAGCAGTTCCATTTACACCTTC CASSSIYTF
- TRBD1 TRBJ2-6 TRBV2 TGTGCCAGCAAAACGACAGGGGCTGGGGCCAACGTCCTGACTTTC CASKTTGAGANVLTF
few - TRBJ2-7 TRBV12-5 TGTGCTAGTGGTTCCCTCGTAGTCGAGCAGTACTTC CASGSLVVEQYF
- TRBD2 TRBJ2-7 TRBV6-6 TGTGCCAGCAGTTACTCGACTCTAGCGGGACCCGAGCAGTACTTC CASSYSTLAGPEQYF
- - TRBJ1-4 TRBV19 TGTGCCAGTAGTAGGCAGGGGTCAACCCGCTCTAATGAAAAACTGTTTTTT CASSRQGSTRSNEKLFF
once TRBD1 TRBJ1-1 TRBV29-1 TGCAGCGTTGAATCATTAGACAGGGCTGGAACTGAAGCTTTCTTT CSVESLDRAGTEAFF
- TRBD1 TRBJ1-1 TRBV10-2 TGCGCCACCACGGACAGGGGGGGTCGCACTGAAGCTTTCTTT CATTDRGGRTEAFF
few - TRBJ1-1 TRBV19 TGTGCCAGTATTGCAGGGACTACGAACACTGAAGCTTTCTTT CASIAGTTNTEAFF
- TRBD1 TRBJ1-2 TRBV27 TGTGCCAGCAGGTTGATGACAGGGGGCTATGGCTACACCTTC CASRLMTGGYGYTF